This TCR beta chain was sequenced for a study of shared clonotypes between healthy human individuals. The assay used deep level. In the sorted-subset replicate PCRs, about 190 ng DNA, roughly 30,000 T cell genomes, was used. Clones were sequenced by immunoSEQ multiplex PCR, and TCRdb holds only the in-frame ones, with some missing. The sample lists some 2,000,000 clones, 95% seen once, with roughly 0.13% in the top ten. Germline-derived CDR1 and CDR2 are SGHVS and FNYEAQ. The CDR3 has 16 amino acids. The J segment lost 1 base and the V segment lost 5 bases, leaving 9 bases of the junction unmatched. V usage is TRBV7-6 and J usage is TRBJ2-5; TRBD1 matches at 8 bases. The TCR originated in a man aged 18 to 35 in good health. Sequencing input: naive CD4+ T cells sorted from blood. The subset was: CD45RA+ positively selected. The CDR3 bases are TGTGCCAGCAGCGCCCGGACAGGGTCCCTCCAAGAGACCCAGTACTTC. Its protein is CASSARTGSLQETQYF. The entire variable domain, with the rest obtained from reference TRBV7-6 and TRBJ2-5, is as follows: GAGVSQSPRYKVTKRGQDVALRCDPISGHVSLYWYRQALGQGPEFLTYFNYEAQQDKSGLPNDRFSAERPEGSISTLTIQRTEQRDSAMYRCASSARTGSLQETQYFGPGTRLLVL.